This TCR beta chain was identified during a study of neurological immune-mediated disorders (dated by TCRdb to the late 2010s). For the study in its entirety: Among the roughly 34 multiple sclerosis patients, relapsing-remitting MS was present in approximately 31 and secondary progressive MS was present in 3. Using UMI-based sequencing, the study compared peripheral blood TCR-beta repertoires from patients with HTLV-I-associated myelopathy (HAM/TSP), patients with multiple sclerosis, and healthy controls. The 95 to 110 TCR-beta libraries covered PBMC samples along with longitudinal samples, technical triplicates, and paired sorted CD4+ and CD8+ T-cell subsets. The cohort was made up of 68 subjects, consisting of some 14 HAM/TSP patients, roughly 35 multiple sclerosis patients and some 20 healthy controls.

The CDR3 starts with the cysteine, ends with the phenylalanine, and has 14 residues. Of all the DNA, just the CDR3 is kept, 42 bases in frame from base 1. Relative to germline, V is 6 bases shorter and J is 5 bases shorter, with 17 bases between their ends. For the unsorted PBMC libraries, 2 million PBMCs were stored in RNAlater at -80 degrees C until RNA extraction and were used to generate the libraries. Multiple sclerosis patients were enrolled in a US clinical protocol evaluating disease progression by magnetic resonance imaging. Peripheral blood was subjected to Ficoll-Hypaque density gradient centrifugation to isolate PBMCs, which were then cryopreserved in liquid nitrogen. Broader findings and caveats from the paper: In a phylogenetic analysis, the repertoires of 18 out of 34 MS patients fell into a single cluster of related CDR3 sequences, pointing to a possible signature at the repertoire level. TCR clonal expansion was highest in HAM/TSP patients and lowest in MS patients, with MS patients falling below even healthy controls. No association of the MS cluster with clinical or MRI features was observed, and the need for larger cohorts was stated by the authors. Expanded clones from different subjects shared no identical CDR3 amino acid sequences, which suggests that TCR-beta repertoires were private in all groups.

This clonotype occurred many times. Its antigen is not yet known. One base away there is no much larger clone; base qualities are not given. To synthesize cDNA, template-switch 5'RACE was performed with a primer carrying a 10-nucleotide random unique molecular identifier so that each TCR transcript was tagged. Every sequencing run covered 15-18 subjects and yielded more than 160 million TCR-beta sequences. The RNeasy kit was used for extraction of total RNA. Using the KAPA Real-time Library Amplification kit, TCR-beta VDJ regions were amplified with primers for the TCR constant region and the 5'RACE anchor. Sample indexes and Illumina adaptors were added in a first PCR, and a second PCR then increased library yield. After Ampure bead purification, the roughly 650 bp TCR product was size-selected on a 2% E-gel SizeSelection system. Before pooling, library quality was assessed on a Bioanalyzer, concentration was determined with Qubit, and library quantification was performed with the Kapa Library Quantification kit. An Illumina HiSeq 2500 was used to sequence the libraries paired-end at 2 x 150 bp. To increase sequence diversity, 25-30% phiX was spiked into each library pool. As for the authors' bioinformatics: The UMI-based MiGEC pipeline processed quality-filtered reads and removed over 80% of raw TCR sequences during error correction. VDJ genes were aligned to IMGT germline references, and clonotypes were defined by unique CDR3 amino acid sequence plus V-J genes. VDJtools evaluated clonal expansion, Shannon diversity and CDR3 relatedness (CalcPairwiseDistances, ClusterSamples); CLCbio workbench built phylogenetic trees. Expanded clones were defined as having at least 8 unique UMIs, based on coefficient-of-variation modelling across technical triplicates. Through fastp at Q25 and MiXCR, TCRdb rebuilt clones from the public reads, retaining in-frame beta chains. Each CDR3 protein appears once, grouped with its most common genes and DNA. Here the V and J calls rest on TCRdb's processing, not on the authors' analysis. Present in this sample are roughly 89,000 distinct CDR3 sequences, just over 2.5% of which were seen just once. The top ten constitute about 1% of the sample.

The material sequenced was PBMCs. The TCR was taken from a woman in her 30s with multiple sclerosis. Here the chain combines TRBV12-3 or TRBV12-4 and TRBJ2-7; possibly the D gene is TRBD2, per 6 matching bases. The DNA reads as follows: TGTGCCAGCAGATGGGACGGGAGTCCGGACGAGCAGTACTTC. The encoded protein is CASRWDGSPDEQYF.